The 10 T cell receptor beta chains presented below share a single source sample, sequenced in a study of identical twins. TCRdb re-analysed the 5' RACE reads in MiXCR, keeping a single row per CDR3 protein. The table shows some 250,000 distinct CDR3 sequences, with 6.5% occurring only once. The same sample was also studied in work on T cells expressing NK-cell markers.

The specimen sequenced was CD8+ T cells sorted from blood. These receptors all stem from a young woman in good health.

The chain joins TRBV27 to TRBJ2-1; TRBD1 aligns across 10 bases. The ends lost 5 bases at V and 4 bases at J; junction bases unmatched: 5. The CDR3 runs to 15 residues. Per the germline V gene, CDR1 is MNHEY and CDR2 is SMNVEV (reference sequence). In nucleotides, the CDR3 is TGTGCCAGCAGTGATGGGACAGGGGTATACAATGAGCAGTTCTTC. It translates to CASSDGTGVYNEQFF.

This clonotype was picked up a small number of times. The rearrangement joins TRBV20-1 to TRBJ2-7; 8 bases align to TRBD2. This CDR3 has 14 amino acids. Germline CDR1 is DFQATT and CDR2 is SNEGSKA (reference sequence). The ends lost 1 base at V and 6 bases at J; junction bases unmatched: 8. In nucleotides, the CDR3 is TGCAGTGCTAGAGGAGATAGCGGGAAGGGCGAGCAGTACTTC. Translating it yields CSARGDSGKGEQYF.

This clonotype has more than one count but fewer than ten. The rearrangement uses TRBV7-2 and TRBJ2-2, with a possible D match to TRBD2 (6 bases). Trimming took 5 bases from V and 5 from J, leaving 21 bases between them. The CDR3 contains 17 residues. Germline CDR1 is SGHTA and CDR2 is FQGNSA. This chain's CDR3 is CASSPWGVGTPTGELFF. The CDR3 nucleotides read TGTGCCAGCAGCCCGTGGGGGGTCGGGACCCCTACCGGGGAGCTGTTTTTT. The whole variable domain, remainder taken from reference TRBV7-2 and TRBJ2-2, is GAGVSQSPSNKVTEKGKDVELRCDPISGHTALYWYRQSLGQGLEFLIYFQGNSAPDKSGLPSDRFSAERTGGSVSTLTIQRTQQEDSAVYLCASSPWGVGTPTGELFFGEGSRLTVL.

This clonotype was picked up a small number of times. The V gene is TRBV6-1, the J gene TRBJ2-3; 7 nucleotides match TRBD2. V trimming: 7 bases; J trimming: 3 bases; junction bases outside the gene matches: 4. The germline gives CDR1 MNHNS, CDR2 SASEGT. The CDR3 loop spans 13 amino acids. This CDR3 is CASTPGGTDTQYF. Here the CDR3 DNA reads TGTGCCAGCACCCCGGGGGGAACAGATACGCAGTATTTT.

The chain carries TRBV5-5 and TRBJ2-1; D call uncertain. Trimming removed 4 bases from V and 10 bases from J, with 9 bases in between. CDR3 length: 11 residues. Germline assignment: CDR1 SGHKS and CDR2 YYEKEE (reference sequence). The CDR3 region is CASSVATEQFF. CDR3 DNA sequence: TGTGCCAGCAGCGTCGCGACCGAGCAGTTCTTC. Full variable domain (outside the CDR3, taken from reference TRBV5-5 and TRBJ2-1): DAGVTQSPTHLIKTRGQQVTLRCSPISGHKSVSWYQQVLGQGPQFIFQYYEKEERGRGNFPDRFSARQFPNYSSELNVNALLLGDSALYLCASSVATEQFFGPGTRLTVL.

This CDR3 reads CASSFVQVGQPYEQYF. DNA for the CDR3: TGTGCCAGCAGCTTCGTTCAGGTGGGGCAGCCCTACGAGCAGTACTTC. V usage is TRBV7-9 and J usage is TRBJ2-7, with D possibly matching TRBD1 (5 bases). V lost 3 bases to trimming and J lost 2 bases, with 17 bases between them. The length of the CDR3 is 16 residues. Per the germline V gene, CDR1 is SEHNR and CDR2 is FQNEAQ (reference sequence).

There are a few counts of this clonotype. This chain links TRBV29-1 with TRBJ2-1; TRBD2 matches at 11 bases. This CDR3 contains 18 residues. V lost 7 bases to trimming and J lost 2 bases; unmatched junction nucleotides: 16. CDR1 and CDR2 (germline): SQVTM, ANQGSEA. CDR3: CSADGLAGGRGTYNEQFF. The CDR3 bases are TGCAGCGCTGATGGTCTAGCGGGGGGAAGGGGAACCTACAATGAGCAGTTCTTC.

The CDR3 region has the DNA TGCAGCGTAGCAGGGGGCTGGGACACCGGGGAGCTGTTTTTT. Translated: CSVAGGWDTGELFF. This chain links TRBV29-1 with TRBJ2-2, with 8 bases fitting TRBD1. Germline loops: CDR1 SQVTM, CDR2 ANQGSEA. There are 14 residues in the CDR3. The V gene end was trimmed by 6 bases and the J gene end by 3 bases; junction bases not matched to a gene: 6.

The V and J genes are TRBV11-1 and TRBJ1-5; 10 bases map to TRBD1. Unmatched junction bases numbered 2, after V lost 5 bases and J lost 7 bases. The germline CDR1 and CDR2 sequences are SGHAT and FQDESV (reference sequence). The CDR3 runs to 13 residues. CDR3 sequence: CASSETGGQPQHF. CDR3 nucleotides: TGTGCCAGCAGCGAGACAGGGGGCCAGCCCCAGCATTTT.

The sample holds many counts of this clonotype. This chain joins TRBV5-1 and TRBJ1-1; possibly TRBD1 for D (6 bases). V was pared by 0 bases and J by 4 bases, with 7 bases between. Germline V gene lookup returns CDR1 SGHRS and CDR2 YFSETQ. The CDR3 is made up of 13 amino acids. CDR3 nucleotide sequence: TGCGCCAGCAGCTTGGCAGGGGCCACTGAAGCTTTCTTT. Its translation is CASSLAGATEAFF.